This entry lists 18 T cell receptor beta chains sequenced from one sample in a study of cytomegalovirus exposure and HLA in healthy donors. A multiplex PCR was run with 60 Vbeta primers and 13 Jbeta primers. Profiled with immunoSEQ multiplex PCR; TCRdb holds only in-frame clones, not every one. The sample yields over 150,000 clones, under 80% seen once. The sample taken for sequencing was PBMCs. These receptors originate from a man aged 30-40 years in good health and CMV-seropositive.

This clone was counted a single time. V and J are TRBV7-2 and TRBJ2-5; 8 bases match TRBD1. This CDR3 has 13 residues. Germline assignment: CDR1 SGHTA and CDR2 FQGNSA. V shed 5 bases, J shed 5 bases, and the junction held 4 bases outside the gene matches. CDR3 DNA sequence: TGTGCCAGCAGCCCGGACAGGGCGGAGACCCAGTACTTC. Translation gives CASSPDRAETQYF.

The chain is built from TRBV7-2 and TRBJ1-6, with D maybe TRBD1 (6 bases). The CDR3 length is 15 residues. Looked up from germline, CDR1 is SGHTA and CDR2 is FQGNSA. Trimming pared 1 base from V and 9 bases from J, leaving 13 bases between. The CDR3 DNA sequence: TGTGCCAGCAGCTTAGTGGGGGGGCGAAGTTCACCCCTCCACTTT. The encoded protein is CASSLVGGRSSPLHF.

The rearrangement links TRBV9 to TRBJ2-1; TRBD1 matches 10 bases. The V gene's germline CDR1 is SGDLS and CDR2 YYNGEE. V gave up 2 bases and J gave up 8 bases; unmatched junction bases: 4. The CDR3 runs to 14 residues. DNA of the CDR3: TGTGCCAGCAGCGTGGGGGACAGGGGCTATGAGCAGTTCTTC. It yields the protein CASSVGDRGYEQFF.

The chain uses TRBV4-3 and TRBJ1-2; 7 nucleotides line up with TRBD1. The CDR3 has 15 amino acids. The germline CDR1 and CDR2 sequences are LGHNA and YSLEER. J lost 0 bases, V lost 4 bases, and 5 bases had no gene match. The CDR3 bases are TGCGCCAGCAGCCTGGGGGACAGTCCTAACTATGGCTACACCTTC. Protein sequence: CASSLGDSPNYGYTF.

The chain recombines TRBV6-1 with TRBJ2-7, with 13 nucleotides matching TRBD2. The V and J ends lost 4 bases and 5 bases, in that order; junction bases with no gene match: 8. The CDR3 runs to 16 residues. From germline, CDR1 is MNHNS and CDR2 SASEGT. The CDR3 coding sequence is TGTGCCAGCAGTGCTAAGACTAGCGGGGGGATGCACGAGCAGTACTTC. Amino acids: CASSAKTSGGMHEQYF.

V is TRBV7-2 and J is TRBJ2-5; 9 nucleotides line up with TRBD2. Germline V gene lookup returns CDR1 SGHTA and CDR2 FQGNSA. The CDR3 covers 16 residues. V lost 1 base, J lost 3 bases, and 6 bases stayed unmatched. This CDR3 is CASSLVGLARKETQYF. The CDR3 nucleotides read TGTGCCAGCAGCTTAGTTGGACTAGCGAGGAAAGAGACCCAGTACTTC.

The genes are TRBV9 and TRBJ2-5; TRBD1 might be the D (5 bases). This CDR3 region has 13 residues. Germline V gene lookup returns CDR1 SGDLS and CDR2 YYNGEE. V was clipped by 2 bases and J by 2 bases, with 7 bases between them. CDR3 region: CASSVGRQETQYF. CDR3 coding DNA: TGTGCCAGCAGCGTGGGGCGGCAAGAGACCCAGTACTTC. The whole variable domain, filled in from reference TRBV9 and TRBJ2-5, reads DSGVTQTPKHLITATGQRVTLRCSPRSGDLSVYWYQQSLDQGLQFLIQYYNGEERAKGNILERFSAQQFPDLHSELNLSSLELGDSALYFCASSVGRQETQYFGPGTRLLVL.

The rearrangement uses TRBV28 and TRBJ1-5; D is unclear. The V gene's germline CDR1 is MDHEN and CDR2 SYDVKM. Trimming took off 3 bases at V and 0 bases at J, with 6 bases between the two ends. The CDR3 length is 14 residues. CDR3 bases: TGTGCCAGCAGTTTGAGGGTTAGCAATCAGCCCCAGCATTTT. It yields the protein CASSLRVSNQPQHF.

Remarks on this clone: An end of the junction does not agree with germline; a read error may underlie this. The chain has TRBV7-9 and TRBJ2-7; D remains unclear. This CDR3 contains 16 residues. Per the germline V gene, CDR1 is SEHNR and CDR2 is FQNEAQ (reference sequence). The CDR3 nucleotides read TGTTCCAGCAGCTTAATAGGAGCAGTAGGTTACTACGAGCAGTACTTC. Its translation: CSSSLIGAVGYYEQYF.

This chain joins TRBV19 and TRBJ2-7; 13 nucleotides agree with TRBD2. Germline assignment: CDR1 LNHDA and CDR2 SQIVND (reference sequence). V trimming: 5 bases; J trimming: 5 bases; junction bases outside the gene matches: 9. The CDR3 has 16 residues. The CDR3 region is CASSVKGTSGAHEQYF. The CDR3 coding sequence is TGTGCCAGTAGTGTAAAGGGGACTAGCGGGGCTCACGAGCAGTACTTC. Combining the CDR3 with reference TRBV19 and TRBJ2-7 gives the whole variable domain DGGITQSPKYLFRKEGQNVTLSCEQNLNHDAMYWYRQDPGQGLRLIYYSQIVNDFQKGDIAEGYSVSREKKESFPLTVTSAQKNPTAFYLCASSVKGTSGAHEQYFGPGTRLTVT.

The gene calls are TRBV28 and TRBJ2-5, with D maybe TRBD2 (5 bases). From germline, CDR1 is MDHEN and CDR2 SYDVKM. The CDR3 spans 15 residues. The germline V and J ends were trimmed by 6 bases and 4 bases, with 18 bases remaining between them. CDR3 sequence reads: CASSVRPREGETQYF. CDR3 DNA sequence: TGTGCCAGCAGCGTAAGGCCACGAGAGGGAGAGACCCAGTACTTC.

The chain recombines TRBV6-5 with TRBJ1-5, with TRBD1 matching 8 bases. V lost 4 bases to trimming and J lost 7 bases; unmatched junction nucleotides: 6. Per the germline V gene, CDR1 is MNHEY and CDR2 is SVGAGI. The CDR3 extends over 14 amino acids. The CDR3 sequence is CASSSTGDEQPQHF. For the CDR3, the DNA is TGTGCCAGCAGTTCGACAGGGGATGAACAGCCCCAGCATTTT.

The genes are TRBV30 and TRBJ2-5; D gene ambiguous. There are 13 residues in the CDR3. The germline V and J ends were trimmed by 2 bases and 2 bases, with 9 bases remaining between them. Per the germline V gene, CDR1 is GTSNPN and CDR2 is SVGIG (reference sequence). CDR3 protein: CAWSIGPQETQYF. DNA for the CDR3: TGTGCCTGGAGTATTGGGCCTCAAGAGACCCAGTACTTC.

V and J are TRBV7-2 and TRBJ2-7; 12 bases are shared with TRBD1. From germline, CDR1 is SGHTA and CDR2 FQGNSA. The trim removed 4 bases at V and 4 bases at J, leaving 5 bases unmatched. The CDR3 has 15 residues. CDR3 loop: CASSYGTGGMYEQYF. The CDR3 DNA reads as TGTGCCAGCAGCTACGGGACAGGGGGCATGTACGAGCAGTACTTC.

The V and J genes are TRBV7-2 and TRBJ2-2; D is possibly TRBD2 (6 bases). CDR1 is SGHTA and CDR2 is FQGNSA in the germline V gene. This CDR3 contains 14 residues. V was cut by 5 bases and J by 7 bases, with 14 bases left in between. Here the CDR3 reads CASSDRLDSGELFF. As DNA, the CDR3 is TGTGCCAGCAGCGACCGACTAGATAGCGGGGAGCTGTTTTTT.

J is TRBJ2-5 and V is TRBV7-2; 8 bases line up with TRBD1. Germline values: CDR1 SGHTA, CDR2 FQGNSA. V dropped 4 bases and J dropped 4; count of bases not matched to a gene: 8. The CDR3 has 15 amino acids. In DNA form, the CDR3 reads TGTGCCAGCAGCTCCACAGGGGGATCCCGAGAGACCCAGTACTTC. Translation gives CASSSTGGSRETQYF.

The chain carries TRBV7-3 and TRBJ2-1; 10 nucleotides match TRBD2. CDR1 and CDR2 (germline): SGHTA, FQGTGA. The CDR3 spans 14 residues. The J segment lost 3 bases and the V segment lost 4 bases, leaving 0 bases of the junction unmatched. CDR3 nucleotide sequence: TGTGCCAGCAGCTGGACTAGCGGCTACAATGAGCAGTTCTTC. It specifies CASSWTSGYNEQFF.

This chain uses TRBV30 with TRBJ2-7; tentative D call: TRBD1 (6 bases). Germline-derived CDR1 and CDR2 are GTSNPN and SVGIG (reference sequence). This CDR3 comprises 18 residues. Trimming left V 0 bases short and J 2 bases short, with 23 bases between. DNA for the CDR3: TGTGCCTGGAGTGTACGGAGGAACAGGGCAAGTGAACCCTACGAGCAGTACTTC. Protein product: CAWSVRRNRASEPYEQYF. Complete variable domain (other parts from reference TRBV30 and TRBJ2-7): SQTIHQWPATLVQPVGSPLSLECTVEGTSNPNLYWYRQAAGRGLQLLFYSVGIGQISSEVPQNLSASRPQDRQFILSSKKLLLSDSGFYLCAWSVRRNRASEPYEQYFGPGTRLTVT.